These 9 T cell receptor beta chains were sequenced from one sample in a study of blood T cells in healthy people across ages. For the second PCR, which ran for about 6 to 12 cycles, a sample-barcoded 5' primer and a J-beta primer mix were used. TCRdb redid the calling of the 5' RACE reads with MiXCR, one entry per CDR3 protein. The sample includes 900,000 to 950,000 distinct CDR3 sequences, about 28% seen only once; the top ten take approximately 10%. These data are also associated with another study on T cells of mothers and their children.

Sequencing was carried out using blood. The receptors shown here come from a woman aged 40 to 55 in good health.

This chain links TRBV20-1 with TRBJ2-5, with a weak D call TRBD1 (6 bases). Germline-derived CDR1 and CDR2 are DFQATT and SNEGSKA (reference sequence). Deletions cut 3 bases from V and 2 bases from J, with 19 bases between. This CDR3 has 16 amino acids. The CDR3 region has the DNA TGCAGTGCTAGGACCCGAGGGGGACGATGGCAAGAGACCCAGTACTTC. This translates into CSARTRGGRWQETQYF.

This clonotype was seen many times. This rearrangement joins TRBV5-6 to TRBJ2-7; D call uncertain. The CDR3 consists of 16 residues. The V gene lost 0 bases and the J gene lost 0 bases, with 13 bases spanning the gap. CDR1 and CDR2 from the germline V gene are SGHDT and YYEEEE. The CDR3 DNA reads TGTGCCAGCAGCTTGGCCTTGTCAGGAAGCTCCTACGAGCAGTACTTC. It yields the protein CASSLALSGSSYEQYF. The full variable domain, its missing parts supplied by reference TRBV5-6 and TRBJ2-7, is DAGVTQSPTHLIKTRGQQVTLRCSPKSGHDTVSWYQQALGQGPQFIFQYYEEEERQRGNFPDRFSGHQFPNYSSELNVNALLLGDSALYLCASSLALSGSSYEQYFGPGTRLTVT.

This clonotype showed up many times. The V call is TRBV20-1, the J call TRBJ2-3; 10 positions agree with TRBD2. The CDR3 is made up of 15 amino acids. Germline assignment: CDR1 DFQATT and CDR2 SNEGSKA (reference sequence). The V gene end was trimmed by 2 bases and the J gene end by 5 bases; junction bases not matched to a gene: 7. CDR3: CSARSLAGGQDTQYF. CDR3 bases: TGCAGTGCTAGATCTTTAGCGGGGGGTCAAGATACGCAGTATTTT.

This clonotype was seen repeatedly, ten times or more. The chain is built from TRBV7-3 and TRBJ2-5; TRBD1 aligns across 8 bases. The CDR3 totals 16 residues. The V gene end was trimmed by 5 bases and the J gene end by 7 bases; junction bases not matched to a gene: 15. Germline CDR1 is SGHTA and CDR2 is FQGTGA. CDR3 residues: CASSPDSDRASGTQYF. CDR3 bases: TGTGCCAGCAGCCCCGACTCGGACAGGGCTTCTGGGACCCAGTACTTC. Together with reference TRBV7-3 and TRBJ2-5, the CDR3 gives the full variable domain: GAGVSQTPSNKVTEKGKYVELRCDPISGHTALYWYRQSLGQGPEFLIYFQGTGAADDSGLPNDRFFAVRPEGSVSTLKIQRTERGDSAVYLCASSPDSDRASGTQYFGPGTRLLVL.

Comment on this clonotype: This may stem from a read error, because a much larger clone lies one nucleotide away. Written as DNA, the CDR3 is TGTGCCCGCAGTTCTAAGAGAGTAGCGGTCGTGGGGAAAGAGACCCAGTACTTC. Protein: CARSSKRVAVVGKETQYF. V and J are TRBV27 and TRBJ2-5, with D maybe TRBD2 (6 bases). Germline values: CDR1 MNHEY, CDR2 SMNVEV (reference sequence). The CDR3 has 18 amino acids.

The rearrangement uses TRBV30 and TRBJ1-3, with D perhaps TRBD1 (5 bases). The germline V gene encodes CDR1 GTSNPN and CDR2 SVGIG (reference sequence). Trimming took off 0 bases at V and 11 bases at J, with 11 bases between the two ends. The CDR3 consists of 12 residues. This chain's CDR3 is CAWSVIGASIYF. The CDR3 nucleotides read TGTGCCTGGAGTGTAATAGGGGCTTCCATATATTTT.

J is TRBJ2-5 and V is TRBV7-9; TRBD2 matches at 8 bases. The trim removed 5 bases at V and 3 bases at J, leaving 11 bases unmatched. CDR3 length: 16 amino acids. The V gene's germline CDR1 is SEHNR and CDR2 FQNEAQ (reference sequence). As DNA, the CDR3 is TGTGCCAGCAGCCCCCGCGGGGGGACGGGAAAAGAGACCCAGTACTTC. Its translation: CASSPRGGTGKETQYF.

A few counts support this clonotype. The chain carries TRBV4-1 and TRBJ2-1; D may match TRBD1 or TRBD2 (7 bases each). Trimming stripped 10 bases from V and 5 bases from J, with 15 bases between. CDR3 length equals 13 residues. The V gene's germline CDR1 is MGHRA and CDR2 YSYEKL. The CDR3 loop reads CATQGGQDNEQFF. CDR3 nucleotide sequence: TGCGCCACCCAGGGGGGGCAAGACAATGAGCAGTTCTTC.

The rearrangement joins TRBV24-1 to TRBJ2-2, with a possible D match to TRBD2 (5 bases). The CDR3 runs 13 residues. Germline CDR1 is KGHDR and CDR2 is SFDVKD. V lost 0 bases to trimming and J lost 9 bases, with 7 bases between them. CDR3 sequence reads: CATSDLTSRELFF. The CDR3 DNA sequence: TGTGCCACCAGTGATTTGACTAGTCGGGAGCTGTTTTTT.